The present T cell receptor beta chain was sequenced within a study of cytomegalovirus exposure and HLA in healthy donors. The PCR used 60 Vbeta and 13 Jbeta primers. Generated by immunoSEQ multiplex PCR, the TCRdb table keeps only in-frame clones and is missing some. The data hold fewer than 250,000 clones, with about 84% observed a single time. Regarding the study as a whole: High specificity and sensitivity for cytomegalovirus status were reported for the classifier.

This clone was recorded only once. Its antigen remains unknown. The sequenced material came from PBMCs. The TCR was taken from a human donor in good health.

CDR3 loop: CASSLRSGANVLTF. CDR3 nucleotide sequence: TGTGCCAGCAGCTTGAGGTCTGGGGCCAACGTCCTGACTTTC. V usage is TRBV11-3 and J usage is TRBJ2-6; D is undetermined. Trimming took 3 bases from V and 1 from J, leaving 4 bases between them. The CDR3 is 14 residues long. Germline values: CDR1 SGHNT, CDR2 YENEEA.